One and the same sample provided the 22 T cell receptor beta chains below, sequenced in a study of CD8+ T cells in alopecia areata. In each case, RNA was isolated and then reverse transcribed into cDNA as the sequencing template. The repertoire was sequenced with immunoSEQ multiplex PCR; TCRdb's copy has only in-frame clones and lacks some. The profile shows under 350,000 clones, 55% to 70% of them singletons. Described treatment: oral pan-JAK inhibitor, 5-10 mg twice daily. Sequenced here: CD4+ T cells sorted from blood, sampled at week 24, from a patient treated with tofacitinib. These TCRs come from a human donor with alopecia areata.

This clone was detected only a few times. The chain couples TRBV6-5 to TRBJ1-5, with a possible D match to TRBD1 (6 bases). CDR1 and CDR2 (germline): MNHEY, SVGAGI. The germline V and J ends were trimmed by 8 bases and 5 bases, with 19 bases remaining between them. CDR3 size: 15 residues. CDR3 sequence (DNA): TGTGCCAGCCAACTTACAGGGAGAGGTGATCAGCCCCAGCATTTT. Translated: CASQLTGRGDQPQHF.

This rearrangement joins TRBV30 to TRBJ2-1; D is perhaps TRBD2 (7 bases). The CDR3 spans 15 residues. V lost 2 bases and J 12 bases, leaving 23 bases between the germline ends. From germline, CDR1 is GTSNPN and CDR2 SVGIG (reference sequence). CDR3 loop: CAWSPRAGAPVGQFF. The DNA of the CDR3 is TGTGCCTGGAGTCCCCGGGCGGGGGCCCCCGTAGGGCAGTTCTTC.

This clone appeared a few times. This sequence joins TRBV25-1 and TRBJ2-5, with 12 positions matching TRBD2. The germline V gene has CDR1 MGHDK and CDR2 SYGVNS. The CDR3 sequence is 14 residues long. V gave up 4 bases and J gave up 5 bases; unmatched junction bases: 2. The CDR3 here is CASSGTSGDETQYF. The CDR3 coding sequence is TGTGCCAGCAGTGGGACTAGCGGGGATGAGACCCAGTACTTC.

The rearrangement links TRBV5-1 to TRBJ2-7, with D perhaps TRBD2 (6 bases). The V gene's germline CDR1 is SGHRS and CDR2 YFSETQ. This CDR3 is 16 amino acids long. V was trimmed by 0 bases and J by 2 bases, leaving 15 bases between them. The CDR3 DNA is TGCGCCAGCAGCTTGGAGGCGGCGGACTACGCCTACGAGCAGTACTTC. Amino acid sequence: CASSLEAADYAYEQYF.

The chain employs TRBV29-1 and TRBJ1-2; perhaps TRBD1 as D (5 bases). Trimming removed 7 bases from V and 6 bases from J, with 21 bases in between. The germline V gene has CDR1 SQVTM and CDR2 ANQGSEA. The CDR3 consists of 14 residues. CDR3 protein: CSANTGTVYDGYTF. CDR3 sequence (DNA): TGCAGCGCCAACACCGGGACGGTATACGATGGCTACACCTTC.

This clone was counted between two and nine times. This chain uses TRBV5-1 with TRBJ2-6, with D perhaps TRBD1 or TRBD2 (5 bases each). The CDR3 is made up of 15 amino acids. CDR1 is SGHRS and CDR2 is YFSETQ in the germline V gene. V was trimmed by 4 bases and J by 0 bases, leaving 8 bases between them. CDR3 bases: TGCGCCAGCAGCGGGACCCGCTCTGGGGCCAACGTCCTGACTTTC. This translates into CASSGTRSGANVLTF.

The V call is TRBV29-1, the J call TRBJ2-5; D is possibly TRBD1 or TRBD2 (6 bases each). CDR3 length: 17 residues. Trimming shortened V by 4 bases and J by 5 bases, and 26 bases separated the two germline ends. The germline V gene has CDR1 SQVTM and CDR2 ANQGSEA. The CDR3 region is CSVAAQTSFGGTETQYF. CDR3 nucleotide sequence: TGCAGCGTTGCGGCCCAGACATCCTTCGGGGGCACTGAGACCCAGTACTTC.

This rearrangement joins TRBV5-6 to TRBJ2-3; 10 bases fit TRBD2. Looked up from germline, CDR1 is SGHDT and CDR2 is YYEEEE. The J segment lost 8 bases and the V segment lost 2 bases, leaving 20 bases of the junction unmatched. This CDR3 region has 19 residues. The CDR3 region has the DNA TGTGCCAGCAGCTTACCCAGCGGGGGGGCTAAAAGTTCCCAGGGTACGCAGTATTTT. Translation gives CASSLPSGGAKSSQGTQYF.

This rearrangement joins TRBV9 to TRBJ2-5, with 8 bases aligning to TRBD2. V lost 4 bases and J lost 2; bases outside the gene matches: 7. Germline assignment: CDR1 SGDLS and CDR2 YYNGEE. The CDR3 consists of 15 residues. The CDR3 DNA is TGTGCCAGCAGCTTGGGACCTAGCGGGCAAGAGACCCAGTACTTC. Protein: CASSLGPSGQETQYF.

V usage is TRBV19 and J usage is TRBJ1-1, with a weak D call TRBD1 (5 bases). Trimming removed 4 bases at V and 1 base at J, with 13 bases between. Germline-derived CDR1 and CDR2 are LNHDA and SQIVND (reference sequence). This CDR3 region has 15 residues. The chain's CDR3 is CASSTSGRRNTEAFF. Here the CDR3 DNA reads TGTGCCAGTAGTACCTCGGGACGGAGGAACACTGAAGCTTTCTTT.

The V and J genes are TRBV7-8 and TRBJ1-2; 7 bases fit TRBD1. The CDR3 totals 16 residues. V was clipped by 5 bases and J by 6 bases; unmatched bases: 15. CDR1 is SGHVS, CDR2 FQNEAQ, per germline. The CDR3 bases are TGTGCCAGCAGCCCGAACGTAGAGGGGGCGCATCATGGCTACACCTTC. Translation gives CASSPNVEGAHHGYTF.

The gene calls are TRBV15 and TRBJ1-1; 7 positions agree with TRBD1. The germline V gene has CDR1 LNHNV and CDR2 YYDKDF (reference sequence). This CDR3 comprises 15 residues. V shed 4 bases and J 2 bases; nucleotides not matched to a gene: 7. The CDR3 bases are TGTGCCACCAGCACAGGGGGACGCGGAAACACTGAAGCTTTCTTT. Its translation is CATSTGGRGNTEAFF.

The gene calls are TRBV4-1 and TRBJ1-1, with 8 bases that match TRBD1. The length of the CDR3 is 19 residues. Per the germline V gene, CDR1 is MGHRA and CDR2 is YSYEKL. V lost 0 bases and J lost 1; bases outside the gene matches: 13. CDR3 sequence reads: CASSQESPPATGGNTEAFF. In DNA, the CDR3 is TGCGCCAGCAGCCAAGAGTCCCCTCCCGCTACAGGGGGGAACACTGAAGCTTTCTTT.

The rearrangement joins TRBV29-1 to TRBJ2-4; TRBD2 might be the D (6 bases). The V end was cut by 6 bases, the J end by 6 bases, with 15 bases between. Germline lookup yields CDR1 SQVTM and CDR2 ANQGSEA. This CDR3 region has 13 residues. This CDR3 is CSVAAGSGNIQYF. The CDR3 region has the DNA TGCAGCGTGGCCGCGGGGTCTGGAAACATTCAGTACTTC. Combining the CDR3 with reference TRBV29-1 and TRBJ2-4 gives the whole variable domain SAVISQKPSRDICQRGTSLTIQCQVDSQVTMMFWYRQQPGQSLTLIATANQGSEATYESGFVIDKFPISRPNLTFSTLTVSNMSPEDSSIYLCSVAAGSGNIQYFGAGTRLSVL.

The rearrangement uses TRBV6-5 and TRBJ2-6; no definite D call. The CDR3 covers 16 residues. With 2 bases removed from V and 0 bases from J, the gap between germline ends came to 8 bases. Germline CDR1 reads MNHEY; CDR2 reads SVGAGI. CDR3 sequence (DNA): TGTGCCAGCAGTTACCGACACAGCTCTGGGGCCAACGTCCTGACTTTC. As protein: CASSYRHSSGANVLTF.

In its sample, this clone was seen a few times. J is TRBJ1-2 and V is TRBV5-1, with 7 bases matching TRBD1. Germline V gene sequence: CDR1 SGHRS, CDR2 YFSETQ. With V trimmed by 0 bases and J by 6 bases, 11 bases remained unmatched. This CDR3 spans 16 amino acids. CDR3 region: CASSLDPDRATDGYTF. The CDR3 nucleotides are TGCGCCAGCAGCTTGGACCCCGACAGGGCTACGGATGGCTACACCTTC.

This clone was found a few times. The V gene is TRBV7-9, the J gene TRBJ1-1; D is unresolved. The CDR3 extends over 10 amino acids. Germline CDR1 and CDR2: SEHNR and FQNEAQ (reference sequence). The V gene lost 10 bases and the J gene lost 2 bases, with 5 bases spanning the gap. The DNA for the CDR3 is TGTGCCACCTTAAACACTGAAGCTTTCTTT. This gives the protein CATLNTEAFF.

The V call is TRBV15, the J call TRBJ2-5; 10 bases match TRBD2. With 3 bases clipped from V and 9 bases from J, the junction kept 13 bases outside the gene matches. The CDR3 runs to 16 residues. The germline V gene has CDR1 LNHNV and CDR2 YYDKDF (reference sequence). The CDR3 sequence is CATSSRAGGTTGPQYF. CDR3 coding DNA: TGTGCCACCAGCAGTCGAGCGGGGGGGACTACCGGGCCCCAGTACTTC.

This chain uses TRBV6-5 with TRBJ2-5; 8 nucleotides agree with TRBD1. CDR1 is MNHEY, CDR2 SVGAGI, per germline. The CDR3 covers 14 residues. Losses at the gene ends were 5 bases for V and 1 base for J; bases not matched to a gene: 3. As DNA, the CDR3 is TGTGCCAGCAGTCGTGGGACAGGCCAAGAGACCCAGTACTTC. This translates into CASSRGTGQETQYF.

The genes are TRBV5-4 and TRBJ2-3; D is unresolved. Germline CDR1 is SGHNT and CDR2 is YYREEE (reference sequence). Trimming pared 2 bases from V and 1 base from J, leaving 5 bases between. This CDR3 region has 13 residues. CDR3 in amino acids: CASSFFGTDTQYF. The CDR3 bases are TGTGCCAGCAGCTTTTTCGGCACAGATACGCAGTATTTT.

The gene calls are TRBV15 and TRBJ2-5, with D possibly TRBD1 on 5 matching bases. Germline V gene sequence: CDR1 LNHNV, CDR2 YYDKDF (reference sequence). V was clipped by 2 bases and J by 3 bases, with 16 bases between them. The CDR3 is made up of 16 amino acids. The CDR3 DNA is TGTGCCACCAGCAGACTACCTCAGGGTGGGAAAGAGACCCAGTACTTC. This encodes CATSRLPQGGKETQYF.

The chain links TRBV19 to TRBJ1-2, with 8 bases fitting TRBD1. The V and J ends lost 6 bases and 8 bases, in that order; junction bases with no gene match: 5. CDR3 size: 12 residues. From germline, CDR1 is LNHDA and CDR2 SQIVND (reference sequence). The CDR3 DNA reads as TGTGCCAGTAGCCCCAGGGGGCCAGGCTACACCTTC. It translates to CASSPRGPGYTF.